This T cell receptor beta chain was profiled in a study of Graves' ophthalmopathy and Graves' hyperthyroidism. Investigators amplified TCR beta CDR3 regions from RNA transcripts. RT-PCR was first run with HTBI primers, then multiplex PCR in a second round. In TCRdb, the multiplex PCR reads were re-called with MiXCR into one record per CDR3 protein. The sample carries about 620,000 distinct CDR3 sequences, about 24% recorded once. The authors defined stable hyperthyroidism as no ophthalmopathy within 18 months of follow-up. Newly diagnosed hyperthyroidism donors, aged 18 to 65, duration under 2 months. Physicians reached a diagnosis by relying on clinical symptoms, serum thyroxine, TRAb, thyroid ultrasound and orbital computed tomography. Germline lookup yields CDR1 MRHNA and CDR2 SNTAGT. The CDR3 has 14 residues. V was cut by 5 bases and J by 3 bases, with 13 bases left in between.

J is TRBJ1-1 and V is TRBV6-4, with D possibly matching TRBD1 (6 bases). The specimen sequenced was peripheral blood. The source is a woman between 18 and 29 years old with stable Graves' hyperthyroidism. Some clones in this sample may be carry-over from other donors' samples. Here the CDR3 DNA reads TGTGCCAGCAGTCGAGACAGGTTTGACACTGAAGCTTTCTTT. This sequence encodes CASSRDRFDTEAFF.